One and the same sample provided the 6 T cell receptor beta chains below, sequenced in a study of blood T cells in healthy people across ages. A second PCR, run for roughly 7 to 12 cycles, used a sample-barcoded 5' primer plus a J-beta primer mix. TCRdb redid the calling of the 5' RACE reads with MiXCR, one entry per CDR3 protein. The table has 1.5 million or so distinct CDR3 sequences, under 55% seen once; the top ten hold 4%. Sequencing used blood. The receptor source for this set is a young woman in good health.

The rearrangement uses TRBV6-6 and TRBJ2-7, with 9 bases aligning to TRBD2. Germline values: CDR1 MNHNY, CDR2 SVGAGI (reference sequence). CDR3 length: 16 residues. J lost 7 bases, V lost 6 bases, and 16 bases had no gene match. The CDR3 region has the DNA TGTGCCAGCAGCACGCACGCTAGCGGGGCCTACAATGAGCAGTACTTC. This codes for CASSTHASGAYNEQYF.

The chain joins TRBV13 to TRBJ2-7, with D tentatively TRBD1 (6 bases). Between the trimmed V and J ends, which lost 4 bases and 4 bases, there was a span of 14 bases. CDR3 size: 14 residues. From germline, CDR1 is PRHDT and CDR2 FYEKMQ (reference sequence). The CDR3 region has the DNA TGTGCCAGCAGCTCTCGGGACAAGTTATACGAGCAGTACTTC. This gives the protein CASSSRDKLYEQYF.

As regards this clonotype: A read error may account for a junction end that differs from germline. This sequence joins TRBV7-2 and TRBJ2-3; D gene uncertain. CDR3 length: 14 residues. Germline CDR1 reads SGHTA; CDR2 reads FQGNSA. In DNA, the CDR3 is TGTGCCAGCAGCTTGGTCAGTAGCACAGAGACGCAGTATTTT. Amino acids: CASSLVSSTETQYF.

This clonotype turned up a few times. The rearrangement links TRBV28 to TRBJ2-1; 10 bases map to TRBD1. V shed 5 bases, J shed 7 bases, and the junction held 8 bases outside the gene matches. From germline, CDR1 is MDHEN and CDR2 SYDVKM. The CDR3 length is 15 residues. The CDR3 bases are TGTGCCAGCAGTCTGGACAGGGGGGCACAGAATGAGCAGTTCTTC. Protein product: CASSLDRGAQNEQFF. The full variable domain, completed using reference TRBV28 and TRBJ2-1, is DVKVTQSSRYLVKRTGEKVFLECVQDMDHENMFWYRQDPGLGLRLIYFSYDVKMKEKGDIPEGYSVSREKKERFSLILESASTNQTSMYLCASSLDRGAQNEQFFGPGTRLTVL.

This clonotype was observed many times. The chain carries TRBV6-5 and TRBJ2-1; D gene ambiguous. Germline loops: CDR1 MNHEY, CDR2 SVGAGI. This CDR3 is 16 amino acids long. V lost 0 bases and J 10 bases, leaving 19 bases between the germline ends. CDR3 loop: CASSYSGWVPHGEQFF. CDR3 bases: TGTGCCAGCAGTTACTCGGGATGGGTGCCCCACGGGGAGCAGTTCTTC.

The chain employs TRBV27 and TRBJ1-2; no clear D gene. This CDR3 region has 13 residues. The V end lost 3 bases, the J end lost 8 bases, and 13 bases lay between the germline ends. Per the germline V gene, CDR1 is MNHEY and CDR2 is SMNVEV (reference sequence). CDR3 sequence (DNA): TGTGCCAGCAGTTTGACCGGAGGAAAGGGCTACACCTTC. Translated, it gives CASSLTGGKGYTF.